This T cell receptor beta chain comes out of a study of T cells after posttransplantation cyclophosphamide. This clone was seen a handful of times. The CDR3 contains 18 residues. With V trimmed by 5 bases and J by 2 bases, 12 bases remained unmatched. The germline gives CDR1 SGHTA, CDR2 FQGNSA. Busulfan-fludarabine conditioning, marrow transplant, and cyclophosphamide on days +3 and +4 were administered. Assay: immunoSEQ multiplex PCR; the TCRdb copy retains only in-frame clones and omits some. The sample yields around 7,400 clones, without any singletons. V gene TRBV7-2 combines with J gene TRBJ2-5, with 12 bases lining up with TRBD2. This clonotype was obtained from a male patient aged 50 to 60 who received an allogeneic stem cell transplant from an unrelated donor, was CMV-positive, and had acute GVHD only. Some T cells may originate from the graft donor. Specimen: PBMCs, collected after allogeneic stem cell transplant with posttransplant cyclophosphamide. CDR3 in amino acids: CASSRQGMTSGGQETQYF. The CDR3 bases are TGTGCCAGCAGCCGTCAAGGGATGACTAGCGGGGGACAAGAGACCCAGTACTTC.